The 6 T cell receptor beta chains reported below all come from one sample, sequenced in a study of blood T cell repertoires in COVID-19. The table came from immunoSEQ multiplex PCR; TCRdb's copy has only in-frame clones and leaves some out. The table lists roughly 250,000 clones, about 87% of them singletons. The sample consisted of PBMCs or T cells enriched from blood (not recorded which). The receptors originated from a man in his fifties who had been exposed to COVID-19.

The V and J genes are TRBV5-1 and TRBJ1-2; D gene unclear. CDR3 length equals 14 residues. Germline V gene data show CDR1 as SGHRS and CDR2 as YFSETQ. Deletions cut 0 bases from V and 4 bases from J, with 10 bases between. Here the CDR3 DNA reads TGCGCCAGCAGCTTGGGGGCGCGAAGCTATGGCTACACCTTC. Translating gives CASSLGARSYGYTF.

This chain connects TRBV5-8 to TRBJ1-5; D call uncertain. Germline assignment: CDR1 SGHTS and CDR2 YDEGEE. The length of the CDR3 is 12 residues. V lost 4 bases to trimming and J lost 7 bases, with 9 bases between them. The CDR3 bases are TGTGCCAGCAGCCCAACCAGACAGCCCCAGCATTTT. Its translation is CASSPTRQPQHF.

The chain is built from TRBV7-2 and TRBJ1-2; TRBD1 aligns across 7 bases. With V trimmed by 4 bases and J by 4 bases, 12 bases remained unmatched. CDR3 length equals 16 residues. From germline, CDR1 is SGHTA and CDR2 FQGNSA. CDR3 sequence (DNA): TGTGCCAGCAGCTGGGGCGGGACAGTTGAGATCTATGGCTACACCTTC. This codes for CASSWGGTVEIYGYTF.

This sequence joins TRBV5-4 and TRBJ2-6; D gene uncertain. The ends were cut back, 2 bases at V and 0 bases at J, with 9 bases in the middle. Germline V gene sequence: CDR1 SGHNT, CDR2 YYREEE (reference sequence). This CDR3 spans 16 amino acids. CDR3 sequence: CASSFTASSGANVLTF. The CDR3 DNA reads TGTGCCAGCAGCTTTACTGCAAGCTCTGGGGCCAACGTCCTGACTTTC.

The chain is built from TRBV5-1 and TRBJ2-1; 9 bases fit TRBD2. This CDR3 has 14 amino acids. Germline CDR1 reads SGHRS; CDR2 reads YFSETQ. V was clipped by 5 bases and J by 3 bases; unmatched bases: 3. The CDR3 reads CASRTSGYYNEQFF. For the CDR3, the DNA is TGCGCCAGCAGGACTAGCGGATACTACAATGAGCAGTTCTTC. Drawing the rest from reference TRBV5-1 and TRBJ2-1, the complete variable domain is KAGVTQTPRYLIKTRGQQVTLSCSPISGHRSVSWYQQTPGQGLQFLFEYFSETQRNKGNFPGRFSGRQFSNSRSEMNVSTLELGDSALYLCASRTSGYYNEQFFGPGTRLTVL.

The chain couples TRBV4-2 to TRBJ1-3; D ambiguous. The germline V gene has CDR1 LGHNA and CDR2 YNFKEQ. The CDR3 loop spans 14 amino acids. The V end lost 1 base, the J end lost 0 bases, and 4 bases lay between the germline ends. CDR3: CASSQGASGNTIYF. The DNA for the CDR3 is TGTGCCAGCAGCCAAGGGGCCTCTGGAAACACCATATATTTT.